What follows are 11 T cell receptor beta chains derived from one specimen sequenced in a study of molecular identifiers for immune sequencing clone quantification. A single record per CDR3 protein comes from TCRdb applying MiXCR to the PCR reads. The sample has about 640,000 distinct CDR3 sequences, just under 20% seen once. The source material was naive CD8+ T cells from blood, with Jurkat cell RNA spiked in. Subset of the sample: FACS-sorted CD8+CD4-CCR7+CD45RA+ naive T cells. These receptor sequences come from a human donor in good health. Some libraries in this study had Jurkat cell RNA spiked in.

This chain links TRBV30 with TRBJ1-5; D may be TRBD1 (5 bases). Germline V gene sequence: CDR1 GTSNPN, CDR2 SVGIG (reference sequence). Deletions cut 0 bases from V and 0 bases from J, with 9 bases between. The CDR3 is 15 amino acids. The CDR3 DNA sequence: TGTGCCTGGAGTGTAGGGGAAAGTAGCAATCAGCCCCAGCATTTT. Encoded protein: CAWSVGESSNQPQHF.

The chain is built from TRBV13 and TRBJ2-3, with 8 bases lining up with TRBD2. Germline V gene sequence: CDR1 PRHDT, CDR2 FYEKMQ (reference sequence). Losses at the gene ends were 5 bases for V and 1 base for J; bases not matched to a gene: 5. The CDR3 sequence is 15 residues long. CDR3 amino acids: CASSESGRGTDTQYF. CDR3 sequence (DNA): TGTGCCAGCAGCGAAAGCGGGAGAGGCACAGATACGCAGTATTTT.

In this sample, this clonotype turned up many times. The chain carries TRBV11-2 and TRBJ2-1; D uncertain. Germline V CDR1 and CDR2: SGHAT, FQNNGV. V lost 5 bases and J 9 bases, leaving 8 bases between the germline ends. The CDR3 is 11 amino acids. The CDR3 coding sequence is TGTGCCAGCAGCATCTCTAGTGAGCAGTTCTTC. It specifies CASSISSEQFF. The full variable domain, in which reference TRBV11-2 and TRBJ2-1 provide the parts outside the CDR3, is EAGVAQSPRYKIIEKRQSVAFWCNPISGHATLYWYQQILGQGPKLLIQFQNNGVVDDSQLPKDRFSAERLKGVDSTLKIQPAKLEDSAVYLCASSISSEQFFGPGTRLTVL.

The chain is built from TRBV11-2 and TRBJ2-7; D possibly corresponds to TRBD2 (5 bases). Germline CDR1 is SGHAT and CDR2 is FQNNGV. V lost 1 base and J 3 bases, leaving 10 bases between the germline ends. The CDR3 is made up of 14 amino acids. The DNA for the CDR3 is TGTGCCAGCAGCTTAGTCGAGGGTTACTACGAGCAGTACTTC. Protein sequence: CASSLVEGYYEQYF.

The table lists this clonotype with many counts. This chain joins TRBV25-1 and TRBJ1-5; tentatively, D is TRBD1 (5 bases). The CDR3 consists of 14 residues. V was shortened by 1 base and J by 7 bases, with 11 bases between the two germline ends. Germline lookup yields CDR1 MGHDK and CDR2 SYGVNS. In DNA, the CDR3 is TGTGCCAGCAGTGAATGGGGCCAAGGCCAGCCCCAGCATTTT. Translated, it gives CASSEWGQGQPQHF.

V is TRBV4-3 and J is TRBJ2-5, with a tentative D call TRBD2 (6 bases). Germline V gene sequence: CDR1 LGHNA, CDR2 YSLEER. This CDR3 has 16 residues. V was trimmed by 3 bases and J by 3 bases, leaving 17 bases between them. CDR3 region: CASSQGTGDIKETQYF. In nucleotides, the CDR3 is TGCGCCAGCAGCCAGGGTACGGGGGATATCAAAGAGACCCAGTACTTC.

This clonotype was seen at least ten times. J is TRBJ2-5 and V is TRBV20-1; 14 bases fit TRBD2. The V segment lost 6 bases and the J segment 3 bases; nucleotides outside the gene matches: 6. CDR3 length: 15 amino acids. Germline V CDR1 and CDR2: DFQATT, SNEGSKA (reference sequence). This chain's CDR3 is CSAQTSGRAEETQYF. Written as DNA, the CDR3 is TGCAGTGCGCAGACTAGCGGGAGGGCGGAAGAGACCCAGTACTTC.

The V call is TRBV2, the J call TRBJ2-1; 9 nucleotides match TRBD1. This CDR3 is built from 17 residues. V lost 2 bases, J lost 8 bases, and 13 bases stayed unmatched. Germline V CDR1 and CDR2: SNHLY, FYNNEI. The CDR3 DNA reads as TGTGCCAGCAGTGAACTATCTGGGACAGGGATTTACCATGAGCAGTTCTTC. Protein: CASSELSGTGIYHEQFF.

This clonotype was picked up many times. This rearrangement joins TRBV13 to TRBJ2-1, with 8 bases identical to TRBD2. Germline V lookup: CDR1 PRHDT, CDR2 FYEKMQ (reference sequence). The CDR3 length is 16 residues. J lost 2 bases, V lost 5 bases, and 8 bases had no gene match. CDR3 in amino acids: CASSTTSGLTYNEQFF. The DNA of the CDR3 is TGTGCCAGCAGCACCACTAGCGGTCTCACCTACAATGAGCAGTTCTTC.

This clonotype was counted many times. The chain combines TRBV5-1 with TRBJ2-1; D gene unclear. V was cut by 4 bases and J by 0 bases, with 5 bases left in between. This CDR3 has 13 residues. Per germline, CDR1 SGHRS and CDR2 YFSETQ. The CDR3, as DNA: TGCGCCAGCAGCCGACTCTCCTACAATGAGCAGTTCTTC. It is translated as CASSRLSYNEQFF.

This clonotype was seen repeatedly, ten times or more. The chain joins TRBV30 to TRBJ2-7; tentatively, D is TRBD1 or TRBD2 (5 bases each). This CDR3 contains 14 residues. V lost 2 bases and J 0 bases, leaving 11 bases between the germline ends. Per the germline V gene, CDR1 is GTSNPN and CDR2 is SVGIG (reference sequence). CDR3 amino acids: CAWSWGISSYEQYF. In DNA, the CDR3 is TGTGCCTGGAGTTGGGGGATCAGCTCCTACGAGCAGTACTTC.